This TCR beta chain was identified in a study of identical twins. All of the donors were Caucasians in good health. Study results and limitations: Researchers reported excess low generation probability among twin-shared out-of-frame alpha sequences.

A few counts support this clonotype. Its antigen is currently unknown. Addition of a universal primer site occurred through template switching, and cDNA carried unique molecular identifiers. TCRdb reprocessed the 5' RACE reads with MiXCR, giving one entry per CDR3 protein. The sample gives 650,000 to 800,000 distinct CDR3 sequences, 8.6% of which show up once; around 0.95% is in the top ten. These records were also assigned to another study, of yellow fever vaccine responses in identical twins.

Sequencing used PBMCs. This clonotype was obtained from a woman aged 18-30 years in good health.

The DNA of the CDR3 is TGTGCCAGCAGTCCGCGGACTAGCGCCTACAATGAGCAGTTCTTC. Residues: CASSPRTSAYNEQFF. This chain uses TRBV27 with TRBJ2-1, with 9 bases aligning to TRBD2. CDR1 and CDR2 (germline): MNHEY, SMNVEV (reference sequence). V shed 5 bases, J shed 2 bases, and the junction held 4 bases outside the gene matches. The CDR3 has 15 amino acids.